The T cell receptor (beta chain) described here comes from a study of blood T cell repertoires in COVID-19. Turning to the study itself: The origin of the acute and convalescent COVID-19 samples was the United States, Italy and Spain. T cells, B-cell-depleted T cells, or PBMCs supplied cDNA or gDNA.

In the original analysis: Amplifying reference gene primers gave estimates of nucleated cell counts. Data came from immunoSEQ multiplex PCR; TCRdb stores just in-frame clones and leaves some out. V, J and clone size reflect that table, while D and trimming were determined from the DNA. Of fewer than 250,000 clones in the sample, 80% to 90% were seen once. A word on this clone: The junction and the germline gene differ at one end; a read error may be behind it.

The CDR3 consists of 15 residues. Per the germline V gene, CDR1 is SSHAT and CDR2 is FNYEAQ (reference sequence). The chain links TRBV7-7 to TRBJ2-5; TRBD2 matches at 8 bases. Sequenced: peripheral blood. The sequence was obtained from a woman older than 75 with acute or convalescent COVID-19. The DNA of the CDR3 is TGTGCTAGCAGCTTAACCGGGACTAGTAAAGAGACCCAGTACTTC. Translation: CASSLTGTSKETQYF.